This T cell receptor beta chain was retrieved from a study of PD-1 blockade in classical Hodgkin lymphoma. Study information: Intravenous nivolumab at 3 mg/kg was given to patients every 2 weeks. Study-level findings and limits: Patients who began taking nivolumab under 1 year after ASCT were left out. Whoever responded completely had baseline diversity much like that seen in newly diagnosed patients. The repertoire differences lack a defined cause, possibly disease activity or prior therapy.

Of note for this clone: Its target is unknown.

The junction had 11 bases not matched to a gene; V was cut back by 0 bases and J by 5 bases. The CDR3 is made up of 17 amino acids. The germline V gene encodes CDR1 MNHNS and CDR2 SASEGT. Clones were read by immunoSEQ multiplex PCR, and TCRdb kept only the in-frame ones, dropping some. This table holds 100,000 or so clones, less than 95% found once. Time point reported: cycle 4 day 1 (C4D1), after less than seven weeks of nivolumab. Relapse was seen in all patients after autologous stem cell transplantation, and brentuximab vedotin exposure was variable. This rearrangement joins TRBV6-1 to TRBJ1-2, with TRBD1 identical over 8 bases. The TCR comes from a human donor with classical Hodgkin lymphoma. The material sequenced was peripheral blood mononuclear cells (PBMCs), taken before the fourth cycle of nivolumab. In DNA form, the CDR3 reads TGTGCCAGCAGTGAAGCGGCAGGGGGCTCAGGGAGGTATGGCTACACCTTC. This sequence encodes CASSEAAGGSGRYGYTF.